These 5 T cell receptor beta chains originate from one sample sequenced in a study of blood T cell repertoires in COVID-19 (dated by TCRdb to the early 2020s). The method was the immunoSEQ multiplex PCR assay. TCRdb retrieved this table from immuneACCESS and kept in-frame rearrangements only. Not all clones are present; in checked studies, unresolved V genes account for under half, and no reason is known for the remainder. Here the sample has about 180,000 clones; 75% to 85% occur a single time. The top ten clones comprise more than 1.5% of the sample. Sequences were obtained from peripheral blood. The receptors were gathered from a human donor in a cohort sampled during active COVID-19.

The chain recombines TRBV7-2 with TRBJ2-1; D uncertain. The CDR3 extends over 12 amino acids. Deletions cut 0 bases from V and 12 bases from J, with 9 bases between. CDR1 SGHTA and CDR2 FQGNSA come from the germline V gene. In nucleotides, the CDR3 is TGTGCCAGCAGCTTAGCGGCGCGCGGGCAGTTCTTC. Translation: CASSLAARGQFF.

CDR3 residues: CASSQDVSPPGTSDSSYEQYF. Written as DNA, the CDR3 is TGCGCCAGCAGCCAAGACGTAAGTCCGCCGGGGACTAGCGATTCCTCCTACGAGCAGTACTTC. The chain is built from TRBV4-1 and TRBJ2-7, with 10 bases fitting TRBD2. Germline CDR1 and CDR2: MGHRA and YSYEKL. This CDR3 spans 21 amino acids. The V segment lost 0 bases and the J segment 0 bases; nucleotides outside the gene matches: 17.

This chain connects TRBV7-9 to TRBJ2-7, with 9 bases that match TRBD1. Germline CDR1 and CDR2: SEHNR and FQNEAQ (reference sequence). This CDR3 region has 14 residues. Trimming took 5 bases from V and 7 from J; bases not matched to a gene: 9. The CDR3 region is CASSASGTGREQYF. DNA for the CDR3: TGTGCCAGCAGCGCGTCCGGGACAGGGAGGGAGCAGTACTTC.

The chain employs TRBV6-5 and TRBJ1-5, with TRBD1 matching 8 bases. This CDR3 comprises 15 residues. J lost 0 bases, V lost 7 bases, and 5 bases had no gene match. From germline, CDR1 is MNHEY and CDR2 SVGAGI. The DNA of the CDR3 is TGTGCCAGCAACAAAGACAGGGGTAGCAATCAGCCCCAGCATTTT. As protein: CASNKDRGSNQPQHF.

The chain has TRBV7-2 and TRBJ2-5; 10 nucleotides line up with TRBD1. The germline V gene encodes CDR1 SGHTA and CDR2 FQGNSA. V lost 4 bases and J lost 7; bases outside the gene matches: 3. The CDR3 consists of 13 residues. DNA for the CDR3: TGTGCCAGCAGCTACCGGACAGGGGGGACCCAGTACTTC. The encoded protein is CASSYRTGGTQYF.